The next 27 T cell receptor beta chains were all read from a single sample in a study of blood T cell repertoires in COVID-19. Assay used: immunoSEQ multiplex PCR; TCRdb lists only in-frame clones, some missing. The data show roughly 200,000 clones, around 90% seen once. Material: peripheral blood. Receptor source: a man aged 40-50 years with acute or convalescent COVID-19.

The chain has TRBV5-5 and TRBJ1-4; D is unclear. The CDR3 runs to 16 residues. V shed 4 bases and J shed 8 bases, with 21 bases lying between them. Germline-derived CDR1 and CDR2 are SGHKS and YYEKEE (reference sequence). For the CDR3, the DNA is TGTGCCAGCAGCCCCCGAACGGGAGGGAAGGGAGAAAAACTGTTTTTT. Its protein product is CASSPRTGGKGEKLFF.

J is TRBJ2-3 and V is TRBV19; D possibly corresponds to TRBD2 (6 bases). Germline V CDR1 and CDR2: LNHDA, SQIVND (reference sequence). The CDR3 consists of 17 residues. V lost 4 bases and J lost 0, with 17 bases in between. The CDR3 protein is CASSTPWRGRSTDTQYF. In DNA form, the CDR3 reads TGTGCCAGTAGTACTCCCTGGAGGGGCCGGAGCACAGATACGCAGTATTTT.

This chain connects TRBV6-4 to TRBJ2-3; no clear D. The CDR3 totals 14 residues. Germline V lookup: CDR1 MRHNA, CDR2 SNTAGT. With 0 bases removed from V and 0 bases from J, the gap between germline ends came to 4 bases. DNA of the CDR3: TGTGCCAGCAGTGACTCTGGCAGCACAGATACGCAGTATTTT. Amino acid sequence: CASSDSGSTDTQYF.

The chain is built from TRBV4-3 and TRBJ1-2; the D gene is possibly TRBD1 (5 bases). Between the trimmed V and J ends, which lost 0 bases and 1 base, there was a span of 15 bases. Per the germline V gene, CDR1 is LGHNA and CDR2 is YSLEER. The CDR3 loop spans 17 amino acids. The CDR3 DNA is TGCGCCAGCAGCCAAGACAGGGATGGGGGGGTTAACTATGGCTACACCTTC. This translates into CASSQDRDGGVNYGYTF.

This chain connects TRBV7-9 to TRBJ2-5; 8 positions match TRBD2. Germline V gene sequence: CDR1 SEHNR, CDR2 FQNEAQ (reference sequence). The CDR3 has 15 residues. V was pared by 1 base and J by 6 bases, with 7 bases of the junction left unmatched. DNA of the CDR3: TGTGCCAGCAGCTTAGGGAGCGGGGGTCAGAAGACCCAGTACTTC. Translated: CASSLGSGGQKTQYF.

The gene calls are TRBV29-1 and TRBJ2-7; 7 bases align to TRBD2. Germline lookup yields CDR1 SQVTM and CDR2 ANQGSEA. Trimming took 4 bases from V and 2 from J; bases not matched to a gene: 8. The CDR3 contains 14 residues. The CDR3: CSVVERGPPYEQYF. CDR3 coding DNA: TGCAGCGTTGTCGAGCGGGGACCCCCCTACGAGCAGTACTTC.

The chain is built from TRBV5-1 and TRBJ1-2; TRBD1 is a possible D gene (6 bases). Germline CDR1 is SGHRS and CDR2 is YFSETQ. Trimming removed 1 base at V and 4 bases at J, with 11 bases between. CDR3 size: 14 residues. The CDR3 bases are TGCGCCAGCAGCTTGCAGGGGACGGCCTATGGCTACACCTTC. It encodes CASSLQGTAYGYTF.

This chain uses TRBV19 with TRBJ1-2; D possibly corresponds to TRBD1 (5 bases). This CDR3 has 14 amino acids. The V end lost 6 bases, the J end lost 8 bases, and 19 bases lay between the germline ends. Germline assignment: CDR1 LNHDA and CDR2 SQIVND (reference sequence). CDR3 coding DNA: TGTGCCAGTAGCATCGGGGGAATGGGTGAGGGCTACACCTTC. Protein sequence: CASSIGGMGEGYTF.

The V gene is TRBV6-6, the J gene TRBJ1-5; D uncertain. This CDR3 spans 13 amino acids. Germline values: CDR1 MNHNY, CDR2 SVGAGI (reference sequence). V lost 5 bases and J lost 6, with 11 bases in between. CDR3: CASSNLRGQPQHF. The DNA of the CDR3 is TGTGCCAGCAGTAATCTCCGGGGTCAGCCCCAGCATTTT.

The chain's CDR3 is CASSIRLLSYEQYF. DNA for the CDR3: TGTGCCAGTAGTATACGCCTTCTGAGCTACGAGCAGTACTTC. The V call is TRBV19, the J call TRBJ2-7; D remains unclear. Germline CDR1 is LNHDA and CDR2 is SQIVND (reference sequence). The CDR3 is made up of 14 amino acids. V lost 2 bases and J lost 3, with 11 bases in between.

This chain connects TRBV7-9 to TRBJ2-7; 8 nucleotides agree with TRBD1. With V trimmed by 5 bases and J by 3 bases, 9 bases remained unmatched. In germline, CDR1 is SEHNR, CDR2 FQNEAQ (reference sequence). This CDR3 has 15 amino acids. CDR3 nucleotide sequence: TGTGCCAGCAGCCCCCGGGGGACAGGATTCTACGAGCAGTACTTC. Residues: CASSPRGTGFYEQYF.

In this sample, this clone turned up a few times. The V call is TRBV2, the J call TRBJ1-5, with TRBD1 as a possible D gene (6 bases). CDR1 is SNHLY and CDR2 is FYNNEI in the germline V gene. CDR3 length: 16 amino acids. Trimming removed 7 bases from V and 0 bases from J, with 16 bases in between. The CDR3 nucleotides are TGTGCCAGCAACCCGGACAGATCTTTTAGCAATCAGCCCCAGCATTTT. It yields the protein CASNPDRSFSNQPQHF. Together with reference TRBV2 and TRBJ1-5, the CDR3 gives the full variable domain: EPEVTQTPSHQVTQMGQEVILRCVPISNHLYFYWYRQILGQKVEFLVSFYNNEISEKSEIFDDQFSVERPDGSNFTLKIRSTKLEDSAMYFCASNPDRSFSNQPQHFGDGTRLSIL.

The chain employs TRBV5-4 and TRBJ2-1, with 9 nucleotides matching TRBD2. Germline CDR1 and CDR2: SGHNT and YYREEE (reference sequence). V shed 5 bases and J 2 bases; nucleotides not matched to a gene: 2. The CDR3 runs to 14 residues. For the CDR3, the DNA is TGTGCCAGCAGGACTAGCGGAACCTACAATGAGCAGTTCTTC. It specifies CASRTSGTYNEQFF.

The genes are TRBV4-2 and TRBJ2-3; 8 nucleotides agree with TRBD2. The trim removed 0 bases at V and 4 bases at J, leaving 12 bases unmatched. In germline, CDR1 is LGHNA, CDR2 YNFKEQ. The CDR3 spans 18 residues. The CDR3 region is CASSQDTGGAWYADTQYF. DNA of the CDR3: TGTGCCAGCAGCCAAGATACCGGGGGGGCCTGGTATGCAGATACGCAGTATTTT.

This chain uses TRBV6-6 with TRBJ1-5; 7 nucleotides match TRBD1. This CDR3 has 15 residues. J lost 5 bases, V lost 6 bases, and 10 bases had no gene match. CDR1 MNHNY and CDR2 SVGAGI come from the germline V gene (reference sequence). CDR3 loop: CASRPSGTVYQPQHF. The DNA of the CDR3 is TGTGCCAGCAGACCATCCGGGACAGTCTATCAGCCCCAGCATTTT.

The genes are TRBV11-2 and TRBJ2-2, with D possibly being TRBD2 (6 bases). Trimming removed 1 base at V and 6 bases at J, with 12 bases between. This CDR3 contains 15 residues. The germline CDR1 and CDR2 sequences are SGHAT and FQNNGV. The CDR3 loop reads CASSLVGGPSGELFF. The CDR3 nucleotides read TGTGCCAGCAGCTTAGTGGGGGGACCATCCGGGGAGCTGTTTTTT.

This chain links TRBV3-1 (or the pseudogene TRBV3-2) with TRBJ2-1; 8 bases align to TRBD1. The trim removed 0 bases at V and 8 bases at J, leaving 6 bases unmatched. Germline V CDR1 and CDR2: LGHDT, YNNKEL (reference sequence). The CDR3 is 15 amino acids. The CDR3 DNA reads as TGTGCCAGCAGCCAAGATAGAGACAGGGGACATGAGCAGTTCTTC. Translating gives CASSQDRDRGHEQFF.

The chain carries TRBV13 and TRBJ2-3; 10 bases are a match to TRBD2. Germline trimming cut 2 bases from V and 7 bases from J; bases unmatched to any gene: 9. This CDR3 contains 16 residues. Germline CDR1 PRHDT, CDR2 FYEKMQ (reference sequence). CDR3: CASSLKSLAGAYTQYF. For the CDR3, the DNA is TGTGCCAGCAGCTTAAAGTCGCTAGCGGGGGCGTATACGCAGTATTTT. Looking up the rest from reference TRBV13 and TRBJ2-3 gives the full variable domain: AAGVIQSPRHLIKEKRETATLKCYPIPRHDTVYWYQQGPGQDPQFLISFYEKMQSDKGSIPDRFSAQQFSDYHSELNMSSLELGDSALYFCASSLKSLAGAYTQYFGPGTRLTVL.

The chain recombines TRBV5-1 with TRBJ1-4; 10 bases are shared with TRBD1. V gave up 4 bases and J gave up 6 bases; unmatched junction bases: 6. Germline lookup yields CDR1 SGHRS and CDR2 YFSETQ. This CDR3 spans 15 amino acids. For the CDR3, the DNA is TGCGCCAGCAGCCCTAGGGACAGGGGTGATGAAAAACTGTTTTTT. This encodes CASSPRDRGDEKLFF.

The V and J genes are TRBV19 and TRBJ2-3, with TRBD2 as a possible D gene (6 bases). The CDR3 covers 14 residues. Trimming took 2 bases from V and 2 from J, leaving 8 bases between them. Looked up from germline, CDR1 is LNHDA and CDR2 is SQIVND (reference sequence). DNA for the CDR3: TGTGCCAGTAGTATAACTAGCCCCACAGATACGCAGTATTTT. Translated, it gives CASSITSPTDTQYF.

This clone was recorded once. The chain employs TRBV15 and TRBJ1-6; TRBD1 is a possible D gene (5 bases). Trimming stripped 1 base from V and 10 bases from J, with 14 bases between. Germline values: CDR1 LNHNV, CDR2 YYDKDF (reference sequence). The CDR3 consists of 15 residues. As DNA, the CDR3 is TGTGCCACCAGCAGAGGTAGGGGAGGCGGATCACCCCTCCACTTT. This gives the protein CATSRGRGGGSPLHF.

This sequence joins TRBV4-2 and TRBJ2-5; 9 bases line up with TRBD2. The CDR3 consists of 16 residues. Germline values: CDR1 LGHNA, CDR2 YNFKEQ. V lost 0 bases, J lost 5 bases, and 7 bases stayed unmatched. The CDR3 is CASSQESGGPAETQYF. CDR3 sequence (DNA): TGTGCCAGCAGCCAAGAGAGCGGGGGGCCGGCGGAGACCCAGTACTTC.

This chain joins TRBV4-2 and TRBJ2-7; a possible D gene is TRBD1 (6 bases). CDR3 length: 14 residues. Deletions cut 0 bases from V and 3 bases from J, with 9 bases between. Germline values: CDR1 LGHNA, CDR2 YNFKEQ. The CDR3 DNA reads as TGTGCCAGCAGCCAAGATGAGGGGGTCTACGAGCAGTACTTC. Protein: CASSQDEGVYEQYF.

The chain combines TRBV28 with TRBJ1-2; 8 bases map to TRBD1. In germline, CDR1 is MDHEN, CDR2 SYDVKM. Trimming cost V 5 bases and J 3 bases; bases outside gene matches: 8. The CDR3 extends over 15 amino acids. The DNA of the CDR3 is TGTGCCAGCAGTCCCCCGGACAGGGTGTACTATGGCTACACCTTC. Protein sequence: CASSPPDRVYYGYTF.

Comments on this clone: Possible read error: a much larger clone is one base away. The rearrangement links TRBV7-2 to TRBJ1-1; no definite D call. Germline V gene lookup returns CDR1 SGHTA and CDR2 FQGNSA. The CDR3 length is 13 residues. The germline V and J ends were trimmed by 3 bases and 2 bases, with 7 bases remaining between them. The CDR3 DNA sequence: TGTGCCAGCAGCTTTAACATCAACACTGAAGCTTTCTTT. Its translation is CASSFNINTEAFF. Combining the CDR3 with reference TRBV7-2 and TRBJ1-1 gives the whole variable domain GAGVSQSPSNKVTEKGKDVELRCDPISGHTALYWYRQSLGQGLEFLIYFQGNSAPDKSGLPSDRFSAERTGGSVSTLTIQRTQQEDSAVYLCASSFNINTEAFFGQGTRLTVV.

The genes are TRBV7-8 and TRBJ2-1, with D perhaps TRBD2 (5 bases). The CDR3 length is 16 residues. The V and J ends lost 1 base and 5 bases respectively, with 15 bases between them. Germline V gives CDR1 SGHVS, CDR2 FQNEAQ. CDR3 DNA sequence: TGTGCCAGCAGCTTAGGGGTGAACGGGGTGAACAATGAGCAGTTCTTC. Translating gives CASSLGVNGVNNEQFF.

The CDR3 protein is CASSLYQGPQHF. The CDR3 DNA sequence: TGTGCCAGCAGCTTATATCAGGGGCCCCAGCATTTT. V and J are TRBV7-6 and TRBJ1-5; perhaps TRBD1 as D (5 bases). The CDR3 loop spans 12 amino acids. Germline V gene lookup returns CDR1 SGHVS and CDR2 FNYEAQ. Trimming pared 2 bases from V and 9 bases from J, leaving 8 bases between.